These 28 T cell receptor beta chains were sequenced from one sample in a study of blood T cells in healthy people across ages. A second about 6 to 12 cycle PCR used barcoded and J-beta primers. TCRdb processed the 5' RACE reads anew with MiXCR; each CDR3 protein has one entry. The sample shows 750,000 to 1,000,000 distinct CDR3 sequences, almost 30% of them seen only once. A further study also used this sample, focusing on T cells of mothers and their children.

Sample: blood. The receptors stem from a woman aged 40-49 years in good health.

The CDR3 here is CASSQERLVAYNEQFF. In DNA, the CDR3 is TGTGCCAGCAGCCAAGAGCGTCTAGTGGCCTACAATGAGCAGTTCTTC. The chain employs TRBV3-1 and TRBJ2-1; D not resolved. Germline values: CDR1 LGHDT, CDR2 YNNKEL (reference sequence). This CDR3 spans 16 amino acids. With 0 bases removed from V and 2 bases from J, the gap between germline ends came to 11 bases.

The V call is TRBV20-1, the J call TRBJ2-5; maybe TRBD2 (5 bases). Germline CDR1 reads DFQATT; CDR2 reads SNEGSKA (reference sequence). Deletions cut 6 bases from V and 13 bases from J, with 18 bases between. The CDR3 runs to 11 residues. CDR3 residues: CSASLLEGRYF. DNA for the CDR3: TGCAGTGCGTCTCTTTTAGAGGGCCGGTACTTC.

The sample holds a few counts of this clonotype. The chain combines TRBV7-2 with TRBJ2-3; D is possibly TRBD2 (6 bases). The CDR3 contains 16 residues. Germline-derived CDR1 and CDR2 are SGHTA and FQGNSA. With 3 bases removed from V and 2 bases from J, the gap between germline ends came to 15 bases. The CDR3 region is CASSFLRGGVTDTQYF. CDR3 nucleotides: TGTGCCAGCAGCTTTCTCCGGGGCGGGGTCACAGATACGCAGTATTTT.

This clonotype was counted between two and nine times. The chain employs TRBV7-2 and TRBJ1-4; D is undetermined. V lost 5 bases to trimming and J lost 4 bases, with 11 bases between them. CDR1 is SGHTA and CDR2 is FQGNSA in the germline V gene. The CDR3 is 14 residues long. CDR3 coding DNA: TGTGCCAGCAGCCCAGCTCCGGATAATGAAAAACTGTTTTTT. Amino acid sequence: CASSPAPDNEKLFF.

A remark on this clonotype: A read error is possible here, since a much larger clone lies one base away. In this CDR3 the conserved last residue, phenylalanine or tryptophan, is missing, so a read error is likely. The gene calls are TRBV28 and TRBJ2-5; a possible D gene is TRBD2 (6 bases). V lost 3 bases to trimming and J lost 0 bases, with 11 bases between them. The germline V gene encodes CDR1 MDHEN and CDR2 SYDVKM. CDR3 length equals 15 residues. Written as DNA, the CDR3 is TGTGCCAGCAGTTTCTATCGGGGGAACCAAGAGACCCAGTACGTC. It translates to CASSFYRGNQETQYV.

This clonotype has just a few counts. The chain couples TRBV7-2 to TRBJ2-5; D not certain. Per germline, CDR1 SGHTA and CDR2 FQGNSA. This CDR3 region has 14 residues. V gave up 5 bases and J gave up 5 bases, with 15 bases separating them. CDR3 nucleotides: TGTGCCAGCAGCCTCCGTGAGCCCCTGGAGACCCAGTACTTC. Residues: CASSLREPLETQYF.

This clonotype was detected many times. The chain links TRBV20-1 to TRBJ1-2; D is unclear. The CDR3 has 13 residues. The germline V gene encodes CDR1 DFQATT and CDR2 SNEGSKA (reference sequence). Trimming shortened V by 6 bases and J by 5 bases, and 16 bases separated the two germline ends. In DNA, the CDR3 is TGCAGTGCCCCCCCACCAGGCCTATATGGCTACACCTTC. This codes for CSAPPPGLYGYTF.

The sample holds many counts of this clonotype. The CDR3 coding sequence is TGCAGCCTAAGGGGGGCCGCGGGGACCCAGTACTTC. It translates to CSLRGAAGTQYF. The V and J genes are TRBV20-1 and TRBJ2-5; D tentatively reads TRBD1 or TRBD2 (6 bases each). The CDR3 runs 12 residues. The germline gives CDR1 DFQATT, CDR2 SNEGSKA (reference sequence).

As to this clonotype: The junction shows a germline mismatch at one end, possibly a read error. V and J are TRBV27 and TRBJ2-1; 12 bases line up with TRBD2. The DNA end favors TRBJ2-7, so the J call may be wrong. The germline gives CDR1 MNHEY, CDR2 SMNVEV (reference sequence). The CDR3 extends over 21 amino acids. The CDR3 region has the DNA TGTGCCGGCAGTTCCTCCCGGACTAGCGGGGAGTCCAAACTCTCCTACAATGAGCAGTACTTC. Translating it yields CAGSSSRTSGESKLSYNEQYF.

The sample holds a few counts of this clonotype. The chain carries TRBV3-1 and TRBJ2-3; no firm D call. Trimming removed 1 base at V and 0 bases at J, with 8 bases between. The CDR3 totals 15 residues. Germline assignment: CDR1 LGHDT and CDR2 YNNKEL (reference sequence). CDR3 coding DNA: TGTGCCAGCAGCCAAGCTCGGGTAAGCACAGATACGCAGTATTTT. It specifies CASSQARVSTDTQYF.

This clonotype has only a few counts. This chain uses TRBV28 with TRBJ2-7; D may be TRBD1 (6 bases). V gave up 10 bases and J gave up 3 bases, with 19 bases separating them. The CDR3 is made up of 14 amino acids. Germline V lookup: CDR1 MDHEN, CDR2 SYDVKM. CDR3 coding DNA: TGTGCCACATCGGATACAGGGTTAGTCTACGAGCAGTACTTC. Its protein product is CATSDTGLVYEQYF.

The rearrangement links TRBV6-5 to TRBJ2-1, with 10 nucleotides matching TRBD2. The V segment lost 4 bases and the J segment 5 bases; nucleotides outside the gene matches: 11. CDR1 and CDR2 from the germline V gene are MNHEY and SVGAGI. The CDR3 runs to 17 residues. CDR3 DNA: TGTGCCAGCAGTTTCGCGGGCCTAGCGGGGGCGAACAATGAGCAGTTCTTC. Its translation is CASSFAGLAGANNEQFF.

This clonotype appeared many times. V is TRBV5-1 and J is TRBJ1-1; D not certain. V lost 5 bases and J lost 0, with 8 bases in between. This CDR3 has 13 amino acids. Germline V gene sequence: CDR1 SGHRS, CDR2 YFSETQ. The CDR3 reads CASSPFMNTEAFF. CDR3 coding DNA: TGCGCCAGCAGTCCTTTTATGAACACTGAAGCTTTCTTT.

Details on this clonotype: A much larger clone is a single base away; this may be a read error. V is TRBV28 and J is TRBJ1-2, with 7 bases aligning to TRBD1. Trimming at V came to 4 bases and at J to 7 bases, leaving 12 bases not matched to a gene. Per germline, CDR1 MDHEN and CDR2 SYDVKM. The length of the CDR3 is 15 residues. For the CDR3, the DNA is TGTGCCAGCAGTTACAACAGGGGTGAGCGGGGTGGCTACACCTTC. This codes for CASSYNRGERGGYTF.

The genes are TRBV9 and TRBJ2-5; D is perhaps TRBD1 (5 bases). Germline V CDR1 and CDR2: SGDLS, YYNGEE. The CDR3 has 15 residues. The ends were cut back, 3 bases at V and 3 bases at J, with 15 bases in the middle. For the CDR3, the DNA is TGTGCCAGCAGCGATGACAGAAGCCTTAAAGAGACCCAGTACTTC. It specifies CASSDDRSLKETQYF.

The V call is TRBV5-6, the J call TRBJ2-7; a weak D match, TRBD2 (7 bases). This CDR3 spans 15 amino acids. The germline V gene encodes CDR1 SGHDT and CDR2 YYEEEE. Trimming cost V 5 bases and J 1 base, with 16 bases left between them. DNA for the CDR3: TGTGCCAGCAGTTTTGGAAGGGGGGGATCCTACGAGCAGTACTTC. This encodes CASSFGRGGSYEQYF. The entire variable domain, with the rest obtained from reference TRBV5-6 and TRBJ2-7, is as follows: DAGVTQSPTHLIKTRGQQVTLRCSPKSGHDTVSWYQQALGQGPQFIFQYYEEEERQRGNFPDRFSGHQFPNYSSELNVNALLLGDSALYLCASSFGRGGSYEQYFGPGTRLTVT.

The chain is built from TRBV4-2 and TRBJ1-2, with 9 positions matching TRBD1. From germline, CDR1 is LGHNA and CDR2 YNFKEQ. V lost 3 bases, J lost 7 bases, and 12 bases stayed unmatched. CDR3 size: 16 residues. This CDR3 reads CASSHGQGRIQGGYTF. The DNA for the CDR3 is TGTGCCAGCAGCCACGGACAGGGGCGAATTCAGGGTGGCTACACCTTC.

This clonotype has just a few counts. The chain joins TRBV15 to TRBJ2-3; maybe TRBD1 (5 bases). V shed 3 bases and J shed 3 bases, with 13 bases lying between them. The CDR3 is 15 residues long. Per germline, CDR1 LNHNV and CDR2 YYDKDF (reference sequence). The CDR3 nucleotides read TGTGCCACCAGCAGCCAAACAGGAAGAACAGATACGCAGTATTTT. It specifies CATSSQTGRTDTQYF.

This clonotype was detected only a few times. This CDR3 is CASSLATLGQGVYGYTF. The DNA for the CDR3 is TGTGCCAGCAGCTTAGCCACACTGGGACAGGGGGTCTATGGCTACACCTTC. The V and J genes are TRBV7-6 and TRBJ1-2; 11 nucleotides match TRBD1. Germline CDR1 and CDR2: SGHVS and FNYEAQ. The junction had 7 bases not matched to a gene; V was cut back by 0 bases and J by 4 bases. The CDR3 spans 17 residues.

The chain links TRBV29-1 to TRBJ2-2; D may be TRBD2 (5 bases). CDR1 is SQVTM, CDR2 ANQGSEA, per germline. The CDR3 spans 11 residues. Trimming took off 6 bases at V and 5 bases at J, with 7 bases between the two ends. CDR3 in DNA: TGCAGCGTAGAGGGTACCGGGGAGCTGTTTTTT. This codes for CSVEGTGELFF.

This clonotype was picked up a small number of times. The chain couples TRBV28 to TRBJ2-7, with 7 positions matching TRBD2. The CDR3 is made up of 16 amino acids. Germline lookup yields CDR1 MDHEN and CDR2 SYDVKM. V was pared by 5 bases and J by 2 bases, with 12 bases of the junction left unmatched. DNA of the CDR3: TGTGCCAGCAGTACCCACCCGCGGGGGTCGGCCTACGAGCAGTACTTC. Its protein is CASSTHPRGSAYEQYF.

Many counts were recorded for this clonotype. One base away lies a much larger clone, so this may be a sequencing read error. The gene calls are TRBV6-7 and TRBJ2-7, with 12 bases that match TRBD1. TRBV6-7 is known as an ORF, though its function is uncertain. Trimming removed 6 bases from V and 4 bases from J; junction bases left unmatched: 4. The CDR3 spans 14 residues. The CDR3 loop is CASSRDRGRYEQYF. CDR3 sequence (DNA): TGTGCCAGCAGCCGGGACAGGGGGCGATACGAGCAGTACTTC.

The V gene is TRBV28, the J gene TRBJ1-1, with 7 bases identical to TRBD1. V shed 7 bases and J 7 bases; nucleotides not matched to a gene: 9. The CDR3 is 13 residues long. Germline CDR1 MDHEN, CDR2 SYDVKM. The chain's CDR3 is CASTDPGGGEAFF. The CDR3 bases are TGTGCCAGCACCGATCCAGGGGGAGGTGAAGCTTTCTTT.

This chain connects TRBV7-8 to TRBJ1-1, with a weak D call TRBD1 (5 bases). Trimming cost V 0 bases and J 8 bases, with 13 bases left between them. CDR3 length equals 14 residues. Per the germline V gene, CDR1 is SGHVS and CDR2 is FQNEAQ. The CDR3 reads CASSLAFWGEEAFF. The CDR3 DNA follows: TGTGCCAGCAGCTTAGCGTTTTGGGGGGAGGAAGCTTTCTTT.

This clonotype was counted a few times. The chain links TRBV28 to TRBJ2-1; D remains unclear. The V gene's germline CDR1 is MDHEN and CDR2 SYDVKM. Trimming removed 4 bases from V and 6 bases from J, with 10 bases in between. There are 13 residues in the CDR3. CDR3 sequence: CASSSAVRNEQFF. For the CDR3, the DNA is TGTGCCAGCAGTTCCGCCGTGCGCAATGAGCAGTTCTTC.

The table lists this clonotype with a few counts. CDR3 in amino acids: CASSQLGTGGETQYF. CDR3 DNA sequence: TGCGCCAGCAGCCAACTAGGGACGGGAGGAGAGACCCAGTACTTC. The chain links TRBV4-1 to TRBJ2-5; TRBD2 aligns across 7 bases. Germline CDR1 MGHRA, CDR2 YSYEKL. The length of the CDR3 is 15 residues. V lost 2 bases, J lost 4 bases, and 7 bases stayed unmatched.

The chain combines TRBV7-2 with TRBJ2-2; TRBD1 matches 8 bases. CDR3 length equals 15 residues. CDR1 is SGHTA and CDR2 is FQGNSA in the germline V gene. J lost 0 bases, V lost 6 bases, and 3 bases had no gene match. This CDR3 is CASRAQGANTGELFF. CDR3 nucleotide sequence: TGTGCCAGCAGGGCACAGGGGGCGAACACCGGGGAGCTGTTTTTT.

The chain is built from TRBV2 and TRBJ2-4; no firm D call. Germline CDR1 reads SNHLY; CDR2 reads FYNNEI. This CDR3 has 17 amino acids. V dropped 0 bases and J dropped 0 bases, with 12 bases sitting between them. Written as DNA, the CDR3 is TGTGCCAGCAGTGAAGCCGGGTTTACTTTAGCCAAAAACATTCAGTACTTC. Translating gives CASSEAGFTLAKNIQYF.